This T cell receptor beta chain was observed in a study of CD8 T cells in ankylosing spondylitis. Note on this clonotype: Antigen: not known.

Study conclusions and caveats: There were earlier reports of some motif variants in reactive arthritis synovial fluid and blood. Within ankylosing spondylitis blood, a TCR beta motif made up of eight or nine highly homologous variants appeared to be characteristic.

Quantitative 5'-RACE with molecular barcodes generated TCR beta libraries. TCRdb redid the calling of the 5' RACE reads with MiXCR, one entry per CDR3 protein. The sample holds some 250,000 distinct CDR3 sequences, over 8.5% seen once. Unmatched junction bases numbered 5, after V lost 4 bases and J lost 3 bases. Germline CDR1 SGHAT, CDR2 FQNNGV. This CDR3 spans 14 amino acids. The rearrangement joins TRBV11-2 to TRBJ2-7; 8 positions match TRBD1. The sequence was obtained from a male donor with ankylosing spondylitis or in good health (not recorded which). The source material was blood, either unsorted or a sorted T cell fraction (not recorded which). The DNA of the CDR3 is TGTGCCAGCAGCTATGGACAGGGTGTCTACGAGCAGTACTTC. Translating it yields CASSYGQGVYEQYF.